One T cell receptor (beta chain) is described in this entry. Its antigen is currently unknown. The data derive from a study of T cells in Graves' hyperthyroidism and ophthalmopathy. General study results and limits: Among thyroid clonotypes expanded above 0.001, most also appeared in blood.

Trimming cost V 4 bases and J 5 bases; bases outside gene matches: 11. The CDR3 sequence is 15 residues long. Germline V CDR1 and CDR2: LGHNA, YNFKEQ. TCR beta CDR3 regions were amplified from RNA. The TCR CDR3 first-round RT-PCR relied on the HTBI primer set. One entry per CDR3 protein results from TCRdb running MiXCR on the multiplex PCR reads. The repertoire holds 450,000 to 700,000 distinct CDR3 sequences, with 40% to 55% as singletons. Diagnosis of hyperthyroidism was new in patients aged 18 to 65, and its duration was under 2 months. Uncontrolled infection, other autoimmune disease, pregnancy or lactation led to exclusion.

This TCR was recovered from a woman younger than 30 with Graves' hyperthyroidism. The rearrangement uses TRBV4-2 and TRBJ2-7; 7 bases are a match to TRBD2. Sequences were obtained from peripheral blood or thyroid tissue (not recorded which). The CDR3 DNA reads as TGTGCCAGCAGCCCTCAGGCGGGAGTGTTCCACGAGCAGTACTTC. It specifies CASSPQAGVFHEQYF.